This T cell receptor beta chain was profiled in a study of cytomegalovirus exposure and HLA in healthy donors. General study results and limits: The dataset shows that most TCR sequences were rare, while some public TCRs occurred in many donors. Some TCR beta chains (more than 150 of them) were listed as cytomegalovirus-associated.

The CDR3 has 15 residues. From germline, CDR1 is MDHEN and CDR2 SYDVKM. Turning to this clone: Its target is unknown.

The PCR was carried out with 60 Vbeta primers and 13 Jbeta primers. Authors' data handling: An analysis performed later counted roughly 79 million unique TCR beta chains (approximately 10 million of them shared). Sequencing used immunoSEQ multiplex PCR; TCRdb keeps in-frame clones, though not all of them. From that table come the V and J calls and clone size; the DNA was used to work out D and trimming. The profile covers some 100,000 clones, with around 74% appearing a single time and around an eighth taken by the ten largest. The source material was PBMCs. V gene TRBV28 combines with J gene TRBJ2-5; 7 bases are shared with TRBD2. The J call may be faulty, since TRBJ2-7 better matches the DNA end. The sequence was collected from a woman aged 70 to 79 in good health and CMV-seropositive. The CDR3 is CASRSRAGIKDEQYF. The CDR3 nucleotides read TGTGCCAGCAGAAGTAGAGCGGGAATTAAGGACGAGCAGTACTTC.